This TCR beta chain was sequenced during a study of Ad26.COV2.S vaccination and SARS-CoV-2 variants. Germline V gene data show CDR1 as MGHRA and CDR2 as YSYEKL. V was trimmed by 0 bases and J by 4 bases, leaving 16 bases between them. The CDR3 is made up of 17 amino acids. In regard to this clone: Its antigen is currently unknown.

Treatment meaning: about 20 received Ad26.COV2.S at low or high dose, single or two shots; 5 received placebo; per-sample allocation not given. On day 63 after the first injection, vaccine and placebo recipients gave samples. A Boston donor was an adult aged 18-55 years. TCRdb keeps only in-frame clones here, not all; method: immunoSEQ multiplex PCR. The sample records hundreds of thousands of clones, nearly 90% being singletons. Findings of the study overall: Spike-specific TCR breadth was greater in vaccine than placebo recipients. The TCR breadth and depth analyses may have produced an underestimate of total T cell responses. Recipients of either vaccine or placebo displayed similar breadth of non-spike TCRs.

This sample comprised peripheral blood, obtained in a trial of Ad26.COV2.S vaccine versus placebo. This clonotype originated in a person between 18 and 65 years old who received the Ad26.COV2.S COVID-19 vaccine or a placebo. The chain is built from TRBV4-1 and TRBJ2-1; tentatively, D is TRBD1 or TRBD2 (5 bases each). Written as DNA, the CDR3 is TGCGCCAGCAGCCAAGATCCGGGGCAGGAAATATACAATGAGCAGTTCTTC. Translated, it gives CASSQDPGQEIYNEQFF.